The rows below give T cell receptor beta chains drawn from one sample of a study of CD8 T cells in ankylosing spondylitis. Via MiXCR, TCRdb re-called the 5' RACE reads, giving one row per CDR3 protein. The sample has approximately 140,000 distinct CDR3 sequences, about a tenth seen once. What was sequenced was blood, either unsorted or a sorted T cell fraction (not recorded which). The receptors derive from a male donor with ankylosing spondylitis or in good health (not recorded which). CDR3s include the opening cysteine and the closing phenylalanine or tryptophan. The D gene is left open where the match is weak. Clone size appears in some rows only: once, few, many, or a class for an expanded clone.

TRBV20-1	.	few	TRBJ2-1	CSARVRMWDEQFF
TRBV29-1	TRBD2	few	TRBJ2-5	CSVEPVGTTGETQYF
TRBV29-1	TRBD2	many	TRBJ2-7	CSVSTSGSSYEQYF
TRBV20-1	TRBD1	many	TRBJ1-1	CSAKRDRGKLGTEAFF
TRBV12-3/TRBV12-4	.	.	TRBJ2-3	CASSPRAGSSTDTQYF
TRBV4-2	TRBD2	.	TRBJ2-5	CASSQELAEYQETQYF
TRBV3-1	.	few	TRBJ1-5	CASSLNRAQPQHF
TRBV5-1	.	many	TRBJ2-1	CASQKGGGFTYNEQFF
TRBV9	.	many	TRBJ2-1	CASSVTGQSSYNEQFF
TRBV27	.	many	TRBJ1-2	CASSFRGDGYTF
TRBV4-2	TRBD1	.	TRBJ2-5	CASSQTGDHQETQYF
TRBV9	.	many	TRBJ2-3	CASSVLGVHTDTQYF
TRBV10-3	TRBD1	.	TRBJ2-4	CAISDTGAAGGTKNIQYF
TRBV7-2	.	many	TRBJ2-3	CASSPGPQSTDTQYF